A single sample gave rise to the 14 T cell receptor beta chains below, sequenced in a study of OX40 agonist ivuxolimab in advanced cancers. Data came from immunoSEQ multiplex PCR; TCRdb stores just in-frame clones and leaves some out. The sample lists 65,000 to 75,000 clones; 92% were seen once. The sequencing used CD4+ or CD8+ T cells sorted from blood, collected in a trial of the OX40 agonist ivuxolimab. The source is an adult with an advanced solid tumor such as melanoma, head and neck, liver or kidney cancer.

The V gene is TRBV2, the J gene TRBJ1-2, with D perhaps matching TRBD1 (5 bases). V was pared by 0 bases and J by 4 bases, with 9 bases between. Germline CDR1 and CDR2: SNHLY and FYNNEI. CDR3 length equals 14 residues. In DNA form, the CDR3 reads TGTGCCAGCAGTGAAGCCTCCGGGACCTATGGCTACACCTTC. This codes for CASSEASGTYGYTF.

This clone has a single count. The V gene is TRBV29-1, the J gene TRBJ2-3; 7 bases line up with TRBD1. With V trimmed by 4 bases and J by 3 bases, 13 bases remained unmatched. Germline CDR1 SQVTM, CDR2 ANQGSEA. This CDR3 is 16 amino acids long. The CDR3 sequence: CSVGRDSRTWTDTQYF. The CDR3 nucleotides read TGCAGCGTTGGACGGGACAGCCGGACCTGGACAGATACGCAGTATTTT.

This chain joins TRBV7-9 and TRBJ2-7, with a tentative D call TRBD2 (6 bases). CDR3 length: 16 residues. The V and J ends lost 5 bases and 2 bases respectively, with 19 bases between them. Germline assignment: CDR1 SEHNR and CDR2 FQNEAQ (reference sequence). CDR3 DNA: TGTGCCAGCAGCCCCCGGGCGGGACGGACCCCCTACGAGCAGTACTTC. Protein sequence: CASSPRAGRTPYEQYF.

The rearrangement links TRBV27 to TRBJ2-7; 9 bases fit TRBD1. The germline gives CDR1 MNHEY, CDR2 SMNVEV (reference sequence). Losses at the gene ends were 3 bases for V and 6 bases for J; bases not matched to a gene: 6. The CDR3 loop spans 14 amino acids. Here the CDR3 reads CASSFSSTGGEQYF. For the CDR3, the DNA is TGTGCCAGCAGTTTCTCCTCGACAGGGGGCGAGCAGTACTTC.

This rearrangement joins TRBV5-4 to TRBJ1-2; D possibly corresponds to TRBD1 (5 bases). The V gene's germline CDR1 is SGHNT and CDR2 YYREEE (reference sequence). The CDR3 consists of 14 residues. Trimming left V 4 bases short and J 4 bases short, with 14 bases between. The DNA for the CDR3 is TGTGCCAGCAGCACTGGGGACCCTGGCTATGGCTACACCTTC. Encoded protein: CASSTGDPGYGYTF.

CDR3 nucleotide sequence: TGTGCCAGCAGCCGGGACCGATCGAACACTGAAGCTTTCTTT. Its translation: CASSRDRSNTEAFF. The chain carries TRBV5-4 and TRBJ1-1; D perhaps matches TRBD1 (5 bases). Germline CDR1 reads SGHNT; CDR2 reads YYREEE (reference sequence). This CDR3 spans 14 amino acids. V was trimmed by 4 bases and J by 1 base, leaving 11 bases between them.

The V gene is TRBV5-1, the J gene TRBJ2-2; TRBD2 might be the D (6 bases). Trimming removed 2 bases at V and 6 bases at J, with 8 bases between. Germline V CDR1 and CDR2: SGHRS, YFSETQ. The CDR3 loop spans 13 amino acids. The CDR3: CASSFLAAGELFF. DNA of the CDR3: TGCGCCAGCAGCTTCTTAGCGGCCGGGGAGCTGTTTTTT.

The rearrangement joins TRBV27 to TRBJ2-7, with 11 bases lining up with TRBD1. CDR3 length equals 15 residues. V lost 3 bases, J lost 6 bases, and 7 bases stayed unmatched. Germline lookup yields CDR1 MNHEY and CDR2 SMNVEV (reference sequence). The CDR3 sequence is CASSFPPGTGGEQYF. For the CDR3, the DNA is TGTGCCAGCAGTTTCCCACCCGGGACAGGGGGCGAGCAGTACTTC.

The chain uses TRBV19 and TRBJ1-1; no firm D call. CDR3 length: 13 amino acids. The germline V gene has CDR1 LNHDA and CDR2 SQIVND (reference sequence). V gave up 6 bases and J gave up 0 bases, with 8 bases separating them. The CDR3 is CASSNLVNTEAFF. CDR3 DNA sequence: TGTGCCAGTAGCAATCTAGTGAACACTGAAGCTTTCTTT.

This clone showed up just a few times. The chain is built from TRBV7-8 and TRBJ2-7; 9 bases are a match to TRBD1. The germline V gene encodes CDR1 SGHVS and CDR2 FQNEAQ. The length of the CDR3 is 18 residues. J gave up 0 bases and V 5 bases, and 14 bases lay outside the gene matches. The CDR3 DNA reads as TGTGCCAGCAGCACACCCGCAACAGGGGGCGGTCGCTCCTACGAGCAGTACTTC. It yields the protein CASSTPATGGGRSYEQYF.

The V call is TRBV6-1, the J call TRBJ2-2; 8 bases line up with TRBD1. This CDR3 region has 18 residues. Germline V CDR1 and CDR2: MNHNS, SASEGT. J gave up 4 bases and V 1 base, and 11 bases lay outside the gene matches. CDR3 amino acids: CASSEEPQGVVGTGELFF. CDR3 DNA sequence: TGTGCCAGCAGTGAAGAGCCACAGGGGGTTGTGGGCACCGGGGAGCTGTTTTTT.

This clone was observed once. This sequence joins TRBV20-1 and TRBJ2-1; D uncertain. The CDR3 loop spans 11 amino acids. Germline CDR1 and CDR2: DFQATT and SNEGSKA (reference sequence). V lost 3 bases to trimming and J lost 9 bases, with 9 bases between them. In DNA form, the CDR3 reads TGCAGTGCTAGCGGGTCCGGTGAGCAGTTCTTC. Its protein is CSASGSGEQFF.

This chain joins TRBV6-4 and TRBJ2-2; possibly TRBD2 for D (6 bases). Trimming removed 6 bases from V and 0 bases from J, with 8 bases in between. Germline CDR1 MRHNA, CDR2 SNTAGT. This CDR3 is built from 14 residues. CDR3 residues: CASSGDSNTGELFF. Written as DNA, the CDR3 is TGTGCCAGCAGCGGGGACTCGAACACCGGGGAGCTGTTTTTT.

The chain carries TRBV18 and TRBJ1-1; D gene uncertain. This CDR3 has 16 residues. V was trimmed by 0 bases and J by 0 bases, leaving 11 bases between them. Germline V gene sequence: CDR1 KGHSH, CDR2 LQKENI. CDR3 sequence (DNA): TGTGCCAGCTCACCACCGGTCATAAGGATGAACACTGAAGCTTTCTTT. Translation: CASSPPVIRMNTEAFF.